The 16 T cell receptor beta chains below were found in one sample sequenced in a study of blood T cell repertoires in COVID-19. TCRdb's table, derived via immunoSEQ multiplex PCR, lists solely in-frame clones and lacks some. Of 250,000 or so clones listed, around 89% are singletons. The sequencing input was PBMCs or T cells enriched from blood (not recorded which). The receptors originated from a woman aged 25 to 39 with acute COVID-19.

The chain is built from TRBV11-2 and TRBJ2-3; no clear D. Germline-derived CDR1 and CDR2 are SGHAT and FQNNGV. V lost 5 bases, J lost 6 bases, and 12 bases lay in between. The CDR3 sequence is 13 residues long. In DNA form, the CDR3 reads TGTGCCAGCAGCCCAATATCACACGATACGCAGTATTTT. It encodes CASSPISHDTQYF.

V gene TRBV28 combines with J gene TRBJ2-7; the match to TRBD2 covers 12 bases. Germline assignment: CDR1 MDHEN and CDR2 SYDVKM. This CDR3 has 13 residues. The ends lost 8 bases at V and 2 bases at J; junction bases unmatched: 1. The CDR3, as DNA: TGTGCCAGCCGACTAGCGGGAGCCTACGAGCAGTACTTC. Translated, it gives CASRLAGAYEQYF.

The DNA of the CDR3 is TGTGCCAGCAGGCCGGGACAGGGGTCCCGGGAGCAGTACTTC. Translating it yields CASRPGQGSREQYF. V usage is TRBV5-8 and J usage is TRBJ2-7; TRBD1 agrees at 10 bases. The CDR3 extends over 14 amino acids. From germline, CDR1 is SGHTS and CDR2 YDEGEE. With 5 bases clipped from V and 7 bases from J, the junction kept 9 bases outside the gene matches.

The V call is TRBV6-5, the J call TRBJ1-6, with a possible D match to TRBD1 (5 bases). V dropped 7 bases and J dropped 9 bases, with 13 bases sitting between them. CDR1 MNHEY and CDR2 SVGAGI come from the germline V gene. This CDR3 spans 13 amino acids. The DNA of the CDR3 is TGTGCCAGCACCGACAGACCGGGTTCACCCCTCCACTTT. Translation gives CASTDRPGSPLHF.

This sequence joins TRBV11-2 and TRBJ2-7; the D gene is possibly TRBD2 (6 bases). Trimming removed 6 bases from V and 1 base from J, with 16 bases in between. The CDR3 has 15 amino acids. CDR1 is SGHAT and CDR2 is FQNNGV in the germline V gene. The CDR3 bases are TGTGCCAGCAGATCCGGCGGGAAGAATTCCTACGAGCAGTACTTC. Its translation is CASRSGGKNSYEQYF.

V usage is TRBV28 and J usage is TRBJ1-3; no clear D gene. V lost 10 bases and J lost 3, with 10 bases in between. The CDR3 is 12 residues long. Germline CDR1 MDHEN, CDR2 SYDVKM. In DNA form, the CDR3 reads TGTGCCACCGGTCAGGTTGGAAACACCATATATTTT. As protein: CATGQVGNTIYF.

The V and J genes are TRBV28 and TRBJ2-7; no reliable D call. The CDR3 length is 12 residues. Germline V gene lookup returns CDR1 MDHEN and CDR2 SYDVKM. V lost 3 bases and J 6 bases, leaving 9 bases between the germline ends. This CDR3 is CASSFGRGEQYF. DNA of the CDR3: TGTGCCAGCAGTTTCGGTCGAGGCGAGCAGTACTTC.

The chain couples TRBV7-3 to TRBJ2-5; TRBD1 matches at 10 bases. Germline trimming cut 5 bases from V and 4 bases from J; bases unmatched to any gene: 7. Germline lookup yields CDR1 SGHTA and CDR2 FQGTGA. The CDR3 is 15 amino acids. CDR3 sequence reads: CASSVTGGSGETQYF. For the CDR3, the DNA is TGTGCCAGCAGCGTGACAGGGGGCTCGGGAGAGACCCAGTACTTC.

The CDR3 DNA sequence: TGTGCCAGCAGTAGACAGGGGAATCAGCCCCAGCATTTT. This gives the protein CASSRQGNQPQHF. The gene calls are TRBV6-5 and TRBJ1-5, with 8 bases identical to TRBD1. CDR3 length: 13 residues. V lost 5 bases and J lost 4; bases outside the gene matches: 1. Germline V CDR1 and CDR2: MNHEY, SVGAGI.

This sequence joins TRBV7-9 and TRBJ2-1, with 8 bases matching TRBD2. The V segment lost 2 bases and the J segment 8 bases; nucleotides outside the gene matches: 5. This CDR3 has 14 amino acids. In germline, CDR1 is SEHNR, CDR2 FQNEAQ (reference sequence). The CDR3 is CASSLSGRGDEQFF. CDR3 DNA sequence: TGTGCCAGCAGCTTAAGCGGGAGAGGGGATGAGCAGTTCTTC.

This chain's CDR3 is CATSRDRDLPYGYTF. The CDR3 DNA reads TGTGCCACCAGCAGAGACAGGGATCTTCCTTATGGCTACACCTTC. This rearrangement joins TRBV15 to TRBJ1-2, with D possibly matching TRBD1 (5 bases). The CDR3 loop spans 15 amino acids. V gave up 0 bases and J gave up 5 bases, with 13 bases separating them. CDR1 is LNHNV and CDR2 is YYDKDF in the germline V gene (reference sequence).

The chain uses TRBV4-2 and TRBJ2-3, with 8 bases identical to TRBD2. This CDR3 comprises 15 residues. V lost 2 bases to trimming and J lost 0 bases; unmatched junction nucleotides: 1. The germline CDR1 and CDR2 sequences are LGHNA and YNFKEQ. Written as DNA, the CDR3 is TGTGCCAGCAGCCAAATAGCGGGGAGCACAGATACGCAGTATTTT. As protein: CASSQIAGSTDTQYF.

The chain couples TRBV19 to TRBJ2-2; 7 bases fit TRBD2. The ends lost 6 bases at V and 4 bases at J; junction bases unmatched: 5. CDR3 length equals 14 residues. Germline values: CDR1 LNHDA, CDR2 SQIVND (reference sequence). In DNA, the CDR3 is TGTGCCAGTAGGAGCCCTAGCGGCACCGGGGAGCTGTTTTTT. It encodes CASRSPSGTGELFF. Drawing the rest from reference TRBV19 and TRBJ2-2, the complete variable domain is DGGITQSPKYLFRKEGQNVTLSCEQNLNHDAMYWYRQDPGQGLRLIYYSQIVNDFQKGDIAEGYSVSREKKESFPLTVTSAQKNPTAFYLCASRSPSGTGELFFGEGSRLTVL.

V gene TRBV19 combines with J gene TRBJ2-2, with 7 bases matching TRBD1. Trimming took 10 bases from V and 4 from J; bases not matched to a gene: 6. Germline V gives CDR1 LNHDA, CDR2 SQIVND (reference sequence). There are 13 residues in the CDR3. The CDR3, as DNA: TGTGCCACACTAAGGACAGGCACCGGGGAGCTGTTTTTT. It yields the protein CATLRTGTGELFF.

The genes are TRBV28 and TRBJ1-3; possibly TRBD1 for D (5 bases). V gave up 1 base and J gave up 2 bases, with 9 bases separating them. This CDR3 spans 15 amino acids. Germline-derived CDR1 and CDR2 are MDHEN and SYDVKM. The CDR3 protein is CASSLSIGAGNTIYF. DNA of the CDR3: TGTGCCAGCAGTTTATCAATAGGGGCTGGAAACACCATATATTTT. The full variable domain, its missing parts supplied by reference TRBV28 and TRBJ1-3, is DVKVTQSSRYLVKRTGEKVFLECVQDMDHENMFWYRQDPGLGLRLIYFSYDVKMKEKGDIPEGYSVSREKKERFSLILESASTNQTSMYLCASSLSIGAGNTIYFGEGSWLTVV.

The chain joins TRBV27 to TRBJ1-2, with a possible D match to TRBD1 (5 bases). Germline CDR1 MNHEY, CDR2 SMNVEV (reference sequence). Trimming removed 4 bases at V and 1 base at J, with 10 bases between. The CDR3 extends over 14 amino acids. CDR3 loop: CASSSTVINYGYTF. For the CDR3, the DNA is TGTGCCAGCAGTTCGACAGTCATTAACTATGGCTACACCTTC.